The next 32 T cell receptor beta chains were all read from a single sample in a study of CXCR3-negative and CXCR3-positive naive CD8 T cells. Which antigens these TCRs recognize remains unknown. TRB cDNA libraries were made by UMI-labeled 5' RACE. TCRdb re-called the 5' RACE reads; every CDR3 protein appears as one record, without DNA. This sample contains tens of thousands of distinct CDR3 sequences. Study findings and constraints: Hydrophobicity was higher for TRB CDR3s found in CXCR3-positive naive cells than in CXCR3-negative naive cells.

Sequencing was performed on naive CXCR3+ CD8+ T cells from blood. Subset noted: CD45RO-CCR7+CD27+CD95- naive CD8+ T cells expressing CXCR3 (TNR3+). These receptors came from a human donor in good health. Some clones in this sample may be carry-over from other donors' samples.

The V and J genes are TRBV4-3 and TRBJ2-1; TCRdb selects TRBD2, and the lack of DNA leaves this call unchecked. This CDR3 is built from 15 residues. CDR1 is LGHNA and CDR2 is YSLEER in the germline V gene. The CDR3: CASSQGGTFYNEQFF.

V is TRBV27 and J is TRBJ2-5; TCRdb calls TRBD1, which cannot be checked without DNA. Germline V gene sequence: CDR1 MNHEY, CDR2 SMNVEV (reference sequence). The CDR3 totals 12 residues. CDR3: CASSPYGGTQYF.

The rearrangement links TRBV19 to TRBJ1-4. In germline, CDR1 is LNHDA, CDR2 SQIVND (reference sequence). This CDR3 has 14 residues. The CDR3: CASRNIVGNEKLFF.

The chain joins TRBV21-1 to TRBJ1-5; TCRdb returns TRBD1, unconfirmable since there is no DNA. TRBV21-1 is described as a pseudogene. This CDR3 is built from 16 residues. CDR3 residues: CASSPTPGGGNQPQHF.

The V call is TRBV29-1, the J call TRBJ2-7; TCRdb names TRBD1, which stays unverified in the absence of DNA. Germline loops: CDR1 SQVTM, CDR2 ANQGSEA. This CDR3 is 14 amino acids long. The CDR3 spells CSAKGGDSSYEQYF.

This chain connects TRBV29-1 to TRBJ2-7; there is no DNA to check the TCRdb D call of TRBD2. CDR1 is SQVTM, CDR2 ANQGSEA, per germline. CDR3 size: 14 residues. The CDR3 region is CSVEEVRGGYEQYF.

The chain uses TRBV5-1 and TRBJ1-1. The V gene's germline CDR1 is SGHRS and CDR2 YFSETQ. The CDR3 contains 12 residues. The CDR3 here is CASSLDSLEAFF.

The chain couples TRBV4-1 to TRBJ1-1; TCRdb proposes TRBD1, but this gene call is untestable without DNA. The CDR3 contains 17 residues. The V gene's germline CDR1 is MGHRA and CDR2 YSYEKL. Here the CDR3 reads CASSQHTGGGVNTEAFF.

V and J are TRBV29-1 and TRBJ2-7; TCRdb proposes TRBD1, but this gene call is untestable without DNA. The CDR3 runs 17 residues. Per germline, CDR1 SQVTM and CDR2 ANQGSEA. The CDR3 spells CSVEDGRGQGLGYEQYF.

The genes are TRBV12-3 or TRBV12-4 and TRBJ2-1. The CDR3 runs 13 residues. The CDR3 sequence: CASSTVTYNEQFF.

This CDR3 is CASSPKGQLQETQYF. The chain links TRBV7-9 to TRBJ2-5; no DNA is available, so the TRBD1 call from TCRdb remains unchecked. CDR3 length: 15 residues. Germline V gene lookup returns CDR1 SEHNR and CDR2 FQNEAQ (reference sequence).

This CDR3 reads CASSLGWNGGDYNEQFF. The V gene is TRBV7-6, the J gene TRBJ2-1; the D call of TRBD1 rests on TCRdb alone, since no DNA is present to check it. Germline CDR1 is SGHVS and CDR2 is FNYEAQ. The CDR3 has 17 residues.

The CDR3 here is CASSPLDWLAGEQFF. This chain uses TRBV7-6 with TRBJ2-1; TCRdb's assignment of TRBD2 cannot be checked, as there is no DNA. The CDR3 length is 15 residues. CDR1 is SGHVS and CDR2 is FNYEAQ in the germline V gene.

The chain joins TRBV29-1 to TRBJ2-7. Germline assignment: CDR1 SQVTM and CDR2 ANQGSEA. The CDR3 has 14 amino acids. This CDR3 reads CSVVRHGETYEQYF.

This rearrangement joins TRBV9 to TRBJ1-1. Germline assignment: CDR1 SGDLS and CDR2 YYNGEE. The CDR3 spans 13 residues. CDR3 residues: CASSVGGTAGAFF.

The chain is built from TRBV7-8 and TRBJ2-6; TCRdb returns TRBD1, unconfirmable since there is no DNA. This CDR3 comprises 17 residues. From germline, CDR1 is SGHVS and CDR2 FQNEAQ. CDR3 region: CASSLDRASSGANVLTF. Combining the CDR3 with reference TRBV7-8 and TRBJ2-6 gives the whole variable domain GAGVSQSPRYKVAKRGQDVALRCDPISGHVSLFWYQQALGQGPEFLTYFQNEAQLDKSGLPSDRFFAERPEGSVSTLKIQRTQQEDSAVYLCASSLDRASSGANVLTFGAGSRLTVL.

The chain has TRBV24-1 and TRBJ2-7. The CDR3 loop spans 12 amino acids. Germline V gives CDR1 KGHDR, CDR2 SFDVKD. CDR3 sequence reads: CATSDPTYEQYF.

This chain joins TRBV28 and TRBJ1-1; the TRBD1 assignment by TCRdb is unverifiable without DNA. Germline assignment: CDR1 MDHEN and CDR2 SYDVKM. The CDR3 has 13 residues. CDR3 residues: CASSPPGNTEAFF.

This chain uses TRBV10-1 with TRBJ1-6; the TCRdb call, TRBD1, lacks DNA for checking. This CDR3 spans 15 amino acids. Germline V gene lookup returns CDR1 WNHNN and CDR2 SYGVQD (reference sequence). CDR3 sequence reads: CASQGHSSYNSPLHF.

The chain couples TRBV7-9 to TRBJ2-7; TCRdb indicates TRBD1, and absent DNA this call remains unverified. This CDR3 region has 13 residues. From germline, CDR1 is SEHNR and CDR2 FQNEAQ (reference sequence). The CDR3 loop is CASSGTAAYEQYF. Filled out from reference TRBV7-9 and TRBJ2-7, the complete variable domain reads DTGVSQNPRHKITKRGQNVTFRCDPISEHNRLYWYRQTLGQGPEFLTYFQNEAQLEKSRLLSDRFSAERPKGSFSTLEIQRTEQGDSAMYLCASSGTAAYEQYFGPGTRLTVT.

CDR3 in amino acids: CASSQDLGPLMNTEAFF. The chain links TRBV14 to TRBJ1-1. The germline V gene encodes CDR1 SGHDN and CDR2 FVKESK. The CDR3 has 17 residues.

The chain joins TRBV7-9 to TRBJ2-3. There are 11 residues in the CDR3. The germline V gene has CDR1 SEHNR and CDR2 FQNEAQ (reference sequence). CDR3 sequence reads: CTSSPAIGQYF. The complete variable domain, with remaining parts taken from reference TRBV7-9 and TRBJ2-3, reads DTGVSQNPRHKITKRGQNVTFRCDPISEHNRLYWYRQTLGQGPEFLTYFQNEAQLEKSRLLSDRFSAERPKGSFSTLEIQRTEQGDSAMYLCTSSPAIGQYFGPGTRLTVL.

J is TRBJ2-3 and V is TRBV6-5. CDR3 length: 14 amino acids. Germline CDR1 is MNHEY and CDR2 is SVGAGI. CDR3 sequence reads: CASSYEAGADTQYF.

CDR3 in amino acids: CSGTQNTGELFF. The rearrangement uses TRBV29-1 and TRBJ2-2; the D call from TCRdb, TRBD1, cannot be confirmed without DNA. CDR3 size: 12 residues. In germline, CDR1 is SQVTM, CDR2 ANQGSEA.

V is TRBV7-2 and J is TRBJ1-1; TCRdb gives TRBD1 as the D gene, but with no DNA this cannot be confirmed. Germline CDR1 reads SGHTA; CDR2 reads FQGNSA. The CDR3 length is 18 residues. The CDR3 sequence is CASSLPTGTGGASTEAFF.

This sequence joins TRBV6-1 and TRBJ2-1; the D gene TCRdb calls, TRBD1, cannot be checked with no DNA. Germline V lookup: CDR1 MNHNS, CDR2 SASEGT. The CDR3 spans 14 residues. This CDR3 reads CASSERPTGVEQFF.

J is TRBJ1-2 and V is TRBV28; the D call from TCRdb, TRBD1, cannot be confirmed without DNA. Germline V gives CDR1 MDHEN, CDR2 SYDVKM. The CDR3 loop spans 15 amino acids. CDR3: CASTLARRAGYGYTF.

The chain combines TRBV28 with TRBJ1-4; TCRdb selects TRBD1, and the lack of DNA leaves this call unchecked. Per the germline V gene, CDR1 is MDHEN and CDR2 is SYDVKM. There are 19 residues in the CDR3. The CDR3 spells CASSYKPMDSAHHEEKLFF. Supplemented by reference TRBV28 and TRBJ1-4, the full variable domain reads DVKVTQSSRYLVKRTGEKVFLECVQDMDHENMFWYRQDPGLGLRLIYFSYDVKMKEKGDIPEGYSVSREKKERFSLILESASTNQTSMYLCASSYKPMDSAHHEEKLFFGSGTQLSVL.

This sequence joins TRBV29-1 and TRBJ2-2. CDR1 is SQVTM, CDR2 ANQGSEA, per germline. The CDR3 length is 13 residues. CDR3 residues: CSVWTEYTGELFF.

The V call is TRBV5-5, the J call TRBJ2-1; without DNA, the TCRdb call of TRBD2 cannot be checked. The CDR3 length is 15 residues. Germline loops: CDR1 SGHKS, CDR2 YYEKEE (reference sequence). CDR3 sequence: CASSRASAEYNEQLF.

The rearrangement uses TRBV29-1 and TRBJ2-3; TCRdb lists TRBD1, though no DNA is available to test this call. Germline assignment: CDR1 SQVTM and CDR2 ANQGSEA. The length of the CDR3 is 14 residues. The CDR3 loop is CSVDRGSRTDTQYF.

The chain employs TRBV29-1 and TRBJ2-7; the TCRdb D gene call, TRBD2, has no DNA to confirm it. This CDR3 is 14 amino acids long. CDR1 and CDR2 (germline): SQVTM, ANQGSEA. The CDR3 sequence: CSVVQEGRTYEQYF.